Following are 15 T cell receptor beta chains from one sample sequenced in a study of T-cell memory formation after mild COVID-19 (dated by TCRdb to about 2021). The library relied on 5' RACE. Sequenced on an Illumina NovaSeq 6000. TCRdb itself trimmed the public reads at Q25 with fastp, ran MiXCR and retained productive beta chains. Each record represents a unique CDR3 protein, reported with the most common genes and DNA among its rows. Recorded for this sample are around 390,000 distinct CDR3 sequences; about 16% of them occurred a single time. Of the sample, roughly 21% falls within the top ten clones. Sequenced input: PBMCs or a T cell subset sorted from them (not recorded which). The receptors were sampled from a man aged 18-30 years who had mild COVID-19 (a few samples of this study predate the infection). The sample titles of this study are shuffled in the database, so cell type and time point are left out; the donor was told from shared clones.

This chain links TRBV23-1 with TRBJ1-4; 8 positions match TRBD1. TRBV23-1 falls under the ORF class, with uncertain function. V shed 8 bases, J shed 6 bases, and the junction held 11 bases outside the gene matches. This CDR3 spans 15 amino acids. The CDR3 DNA reads as TGCGCCAGCGCTGGGGGACAGGAGGGGGATGAAAAACTGTTTTTT. This translates into CASAGGQEGDEKLFF.

This clonotype was found a few times. The chain links TRBV15 to TRBJ2-2; maybe TRBD2 (6 bases). The CDR3 length is 16 residues. Trimming took off 0 bases at V and 0 bases at J, with 8 bases between the two ends. Germline CDR1 LNHNV, CDR2 YYDKDF (reference sequence). In DNA, the CDR3 is TGTGCCACCAGCAGAGACGGGGGTTCGAACACCGGGGAGCTGTTTTTT. This sequence encodes CATSRDGGSNTGELFF.

This rearrangement joins TRBV2 to TRBJ1-6, with TRBD1 as a possible D gene (6 bases). This CDR3 has 15 residues. Per the germline V gene, CDR1 is SNHLY and CDR2 is FYNNEI. Trimming removed 6 bases at V and 6 bases at J, with 15 bases between. The chain's CDR3 is CASSLYGTPNSPLHF. DNA of the CDR3: TGTGCCAGCAGCCTGTACGGGACACCTAATTCACCCCTCCACTTT. Full variable domain (remainder filled in from reference TRBV2 and TRBJ1-6): EPEVTQTPSHQVTQMGQEVILRCVPISNHLYFYWYRQILGQKVEFLVSFYNNEISEKSEIFDDQFSVERPDGSNFTLKIRSTKLEDSAMYFCASSLYGTPNSPLHFGNGTRLTVT.

This clonotype was picked up many times. J is TRBJ2-2 and V is TRBV20-1; no definite D call. Germline CDR1 reads DFQATT; CDR2 reads SNEGSKA (reference sequence). Trimming cost V 5 bases and J 3 bases, with 19 bases left between them. The CDR3 covers 16 residues. CDR3 bases: TGCAGTGCTCCACGACGACGCCCTGTGGACACCGGGGAGCTGTTTTTT. Translated, it gives CSAPRRRPVDTGELFF.

The gene calls are TRBV12-3 or TRBV12-4 and TRBJ1-6; D is ambiguous. Between the trimmed V and J ends, which lost 4 bases and 7 bases, there was a span of 11 bases. The CDR3 extends over 14 amino acids. Here the CDR3 reads CASSSDRPNSPLHF. The CDR3 nucleotides read TGTGCCAGCAGTTCGGACCGCCCAAATTCACCCCTCCACTTT.

The rearrangement links TRBV20-1 to TRBJ2-7; 7 bases are a match to TRBD2. The CDR3 consists of 13 residues. CDR1 and CDR2 from the germline V gene are DFQATT and SNEGSKA (reference sequence). The ends lost 3 bases at V and 4 bases at J; junction bases unmatched: 6. The CDR3 protein is CSASGGTAYEQYV. DNA for the CDR3: TGCAGTGCTAGCGGGGGGACCGCATACGAGCAGTACGTC.

This sequence joins TRBV29-1 and TRBJ1-1; 7 bases fit TRBD1. V was pared by 6 bases and J by 1 base, with 5 bases of the junction left unmatched. Germline CDR1 is SQVTM and CDR2 is ANQGSEA. The length of the CDR3 is 13 residues. The CDR3 reads CSVYRTGNTEAFF. CDR3 bases: TGCAGCGTCTACCGGACAGGGAACACTGAAGCTTTCTTT.

The chain couples TRBV7-2 to TRBJ1-6; D is unclear. The CDR3 is 12 residues long. Germline V CDR1 and CDR2: SGHTA, FQGNSA. Trimming removed 2 bases from V and 16 bases from J, with 12 bases in between. The DNA of the CDR3 is TGTGCCAGCAGCTTACCCGAAACCCCTCTCCACTTT. It specifies CASSLPETPLHF.

This clonotype was seen more than once but under ten times. The chain is built from TRBV7-2 and TRBJ1-2, with D perhaps TRBD1 (6 bases). This CDR3 comprises 16 residues. Germline-derived CDR1 and CDR2 are SGHTA and FQGNSA. The V end was cut by 2 bases, the J end by 4 bases, with 17 bases between. CDR3 sequence (DNA): TGTGCCAGCAGCTTACTCGGACAGATCCTCTCCTATGGCTACACCTTC. Residues: CASSLLGQILSYGYTF.

This clonotype has only a few counts. The V call is TRBV12-3 or TRBV12-4, the J call TRBJ2-3, with D possibly being TRBD1 (6 bases). The CDR3 runs to 12 residues. Trimming removed 5 bases from V and 6 bases from J, with 9 bases in between. CDR3 in DNA: TGTGCCAGCAGTGGACAGACCGATACGCAGTATTTT. This encodes CASSGQTDTQYF.

This clonotype has a handful of counts. V is TRBV11-2 and J is TRBJ2-2; D is ambiguous. There are 17 residues in the CDR3. Germline CDR1 is SGHAT and CDR2 is FQNNGV. Trimming left V 6 bases short and J 3 bases short, with 20 bases between. The CDR3 region has the DNA TGTGCCAGCAGTTCTATTTTCGACAAGCAGGACACCGGGGAGCTGTTTTTT. It encodes CASSSIFDKQDTGELFF.

This chain links TRBV4-1 with TRBJ1-6, with TRBD1 matching 8 bases. Losses at the gene ends were 3 bases for V and 9 bases for J; bases not matched to a gene: 16. CDR3 length: 18 residues. Germline V gene sequence: CDR1 MGHRA, CDR2 YSYEKL. CDR3 sequence (DNA): TGCGCCAGCAGCCAGGATGCCGGGACAGGTTTTTTTGGTTCACCCCTCCACTTT. Amino acid sequence: CASSQDAGTGFFGSPLHF.

The genes are TRBV7-2 and TRBJ2-2; 9 bases match TRBD1. The CDR3 is 17 amino acids. Per germline, CDR1 SGHTA and CDR2 FQGNSA. The ends lost 2 bases at V and 4 bases at J; junction bases unmatched: 8. The CDR3 coding sequence is TGTGCCAGCAGCTTAAGACCGGGACAGGGTGCCACCGGGGAGCTGTTTTTT. Amino acid sequence: CASSLRPGQGATGELFF.

This clonotype was detected a few times. The gene calls are TRBV4-1 and TRBJ2-5; no clear D gene. V was cut by 0 bases and J by 2 bases, with 7 bases left in between. Looked up from germline, CDR1 is MGHRA and CDR2 is YSYEKL. This CDR3 spans 14 amino acids. The CDR3 here is CASSQDAAQETQYF. CDR3 nucleotides: TGCGCCAGCAGCCAAGACGCAGCTCAAGAGACCCAGTACTTC.

This clonotype turned up a few times. The chain uses TRBV7-9 and TRBJ1-2; TRBD1 is a possible D gene (5 bases). The germline V gene encodes CDR1 SEHNR and CDR2 FQNEAQ (reference sequence). V gave up 4 bases and J gave up 1 base, with 16 bases separating them. The CDR3 extends over 16 amino acids. In nucleotides, the CDR3 is TGTGCCAGCAGCTCGCCCTCCCAGGGCCATAACTATGGCTACACCTTC. Protein: CASSSPSQGHNYGYTF.